Listed below are T cell receptor beta chains from one sample, sequenced in a study of T-cell memory formation after mild COVID-19. MiXCR, run by TCRdb on the 5' RACE reads, gives a single entry per CDR3 protein. The sample comprises roughly 150,000 distinct CDR3 sequences, about 25% of which are singletons, and roughly a quarter rests with the top ten. The material sequenced was PBMCs or a T cell subset sorted from them (not recorded which). These receptors were taken from an adult woman who had mild COVID-19 (a few samples of this study predate the infection). Cell type and time point are not known. The conserved cysteine and the conserved F or W are not part of the CDR3 here. The D gene is left open where the match is weak.

d_gene	v_gene	j_gene	CDR3aa
NA	TRBV12-3/TRBV12-4	TRBJ2-1	ASSLRLENNEQF
TRBD2	TRBV7-3	TRBJ2-1	ASSSMTSGGADEQF
NA	TRBV7-9	TRBJ2-2	ASSLSPSPTGELF
NA	TRBV7-6	TRBJ2-5	ASSHTSQETQY
NA	TRBV9	TRBJ1-5	ASSVDPGNDQPQH
TRBD1	TRBV15	TRBJ1-6	ATSRGGTVNSPLH
TRBD1	TRBV27	TRBJ2-1	ASSPQGVNEQF
TRBD2	TRBV20-1	TRBJ2-2	IAGDGGELF
TRBD1	TRBV29-1	TRBJ1-6	SVKDRGADNSPLH
NA	TRBV20-1	TRBJ2-4	SATRLAKNIQY
NA	TRBV20-1	TRBJ2-3	SARVPDTQY
NA	TRBV12-3/TRBV12-4	TRBJ2-5	ASKLGLYQETQY
NA	TRBV27	TRBJ2-7	ASSLSWAHTYEQY
NA	TRBV14	TRBJ2-1	ASGGASSYNEQF
TRBD1	TRBV5-6	TRBJ2-7	ASSLAGGRGLYEQY
TRBD1	TRBV7-2	TRBJ2-3	ASSLIGQGTDTQY
TRBD1	TRBV7-2	TRBJ1-2	ATMAGGYGYT
NA	TRBV20-1	TRBJ2-2	SARFQGSTRHTGELF
NA	TRBV18	TRBJ2-2	ASSALVGELF
NA	TRBV7-8	TRBJ1-2	ASSPPAGRANYGYT
TRBD2	TRBV7-9	TRBJ2-5	ASSPVTGGVGETQY
NA	TRBV7-2	TRBJ2-3	ASSSTPTDTQY
TRBD2	TRBV20-1	TRBJ2-3	SATLAGDPTDTQY
TRBD2	TRBV11-1	TRBJ2-7	ASSLAQASGTYEQY
NA	TRBV4-1	TRBJ2-7	ASSQATETYEQY
TRBD2	TRBV20-1	TRBJ2-5	SARVWASGDQETQY
NA	TRBV9	TRBJ2-1	ASSNHGGPYNEQF
NA	TRBV2	TRBJ2-5	AREERDYQETQY
NA	TRBV5-1	TRBJ2-7	ASSSSTGKHYEQY
NA	TRBV5-6	TRBJ2-1	ASSPGAGEQF
NA	TRBV7-3	TRBJ2-3	ASSHASGTGMY
TRBD2	TRBV12-3/TRBV12-4	TRBJ2-3	ASSLSLAGGWGTDTQY
NA	TRBV7-9	TRBJ2-7	ASSLGTNEQY
NA	TRBV30	TRBJ2-3	AWSVGRAGSDTQY
TRBD1	TRBV15	TRBJ2-7	ATSPVPGGTYEQY
NA	TRBV7-2	TRBJ1-3	ASSLSGTSGNTIY
NA	TRBV7-6	TRBJ1-1	ASSLEDSPNTEAF
NA	TRBV29-1	TRBJ1-1	SVRRASSTEAF
NA	TRBV4-2	TRBJ2-2	ASSPGVGDYTGELF
TRBD1	TRBV4-1	TRBJ2-7	ASSPEPGQGIYEQY
NA	TRBV12-3/TRBV12-4	TRBJ2-7	ASSFGASYEQY
NA	TRBV4-3	TRBJ1-1	ASSQDRGRVGMNTEAF
NA	TRBV15	TRBJ2-1	ATSRVGTYNEQF
TRBD2	TRBV7-9	TRBJ2-3	ASGALAGGNTDTQY
NA	TRBV9	TRBJ2-2	ASSVRGSPGELF